This entry lists 22 T cell receptor beta chains sequenced from one sample in a study of control samples from healthy donors and cancer patients. Assay used: immunoSEQ multiplex PCR; TCRdb lists only in-frame clones, some missing. Among 150,000 to 200,000 clones listed, roughly 94% were seen once. Sequencing was performed on blood. Receptor source: a middle-aged woman in good health.

This chain joins TRBV9 and TRBJ2-7; the match to TRBD1 covers 10 bases. V dropped 4 bases and J dropped 0; count of bases not matched to a gene: 4. From germline, CDR1 is SGDLS and CDR2 YYNGEE. The CDR3 runs to 15 residues. CDR3 amino acids: CASSLGQGPSYEQYF. The CDR3 nucleotides read TGTGCCAGCAGCTTGGGACAGGGGCCCTCCTACGAGCAGTACTTC.

This sequence joins TRBV5-1 and TRBJ1-2, with D tentatively TRBD1 (5 bases). The CDR3 length is 16 residues. Germline assignment: CDR1 SGHRS and CDR2 YFSETQ. V lost 4 bases and J lost 0, with 16 bases in between. This chain's CDR3 is CASSGGHTPANYGYTF. The CDR3, as DNA: TGCGCCAGCAGCGGTGGACATACCCCTGCTAACTATGGCTACACCTTC.

This chain links TRBV9 with TRBJ2-1; no definite D call. V dropped 1 base and J dropped 4 bases, with 9 bases sitting between them. Looked up from germline, CDR1 is SGDLS and CDR2 is YYNGEE. The CDR3 is 14 amino acids. The chain's CDR3 is CASSVRWEYNEQFF. In nucleotides, the CDR3 is TGTGCCAGCAGCGTAAGGTGGGAATACAATGAGCAGTTCTTC.

The chain employs TRBV5-1 and TRBJ2-1; 9 nucleotides line up with TRBD1. Germline values: CDR1 SGHRS, CDR2 YFSETQ. The CDR3 length is 14 residues. V lost 4 bases and J lost 9; bases outside the gene matches: 8. The CDR3 DNA reads TGCGCCAGCAGCGCGCCGGGACAGGGAGCTGAGCAGTTCTTC. Translated, it gives CASSAPGQGAEQFF.

V is TRBV18 and J is TRBJ1-1; TRBD1 aligns across 10 bases. V trimming: 4 bases; J trimming: 4 bases; junction bases outside the gene matches: 12. This CDR3 spans 17 amino acids. The germline CDR1 and CDR2 sequences are KGHSH and LQKENI. The CDR3 region has the DNA TGTGCCAGCTCACTCGAGACAGGGGGCGTGGTTTCCACTGAAGCTTTCTTT. Protein sequence: CASSLETGGVVSTEAFF.

The V call is TRBV29-1, the J call TRBJ1-1; perhaps TRBD1 as D (5 bases). The CDR3 sequence is 14 residues long. The V and J ends lost 6 bases and 0 bases respectively, with 14 bases between them. Germline V gene data show CDR1 as SQVTM and CDR2 as ANQGSEA. CDR3 in amino acids: CSVGRGAMNTEAFF. The CDR3 DNA is TGCAGCGTGGGCCGGGGCGCGATGAACACTGAAGCTTTCTTT.

The chain couples TRBV11-2 to TRBJ1-2; D ambiguous. The CDR3 runs to 16 residues. Germline CDR1 is SGHAT and CDR2 is FQNNGV. V lost 2 bases and J 9 bases, leaving 22 bases between the germline ends. CDR3 nucleotides: TGTGCCAGCAGCTTAAACTCCCTTCATACGTTGAATCGCTACACCTTC. Protein product: CASSLNSLHTLNRYTF.

J is TRBJ1-1 and V is TRBV4-1; D remains unclear. V lost 0 bases, J lost 3 bases, and 11 bases lay in between. CDR1 MGHRA and CDR2 YSYEKL come from the germline V gene. This CDR3 spans 15 amino acids. The CDR3 region is CASSQDGGVDTEAFF. The CDR3 region has the DNA TGCGCCAGCAGCCAAGACGGAGGTGTGGACACTGAAGCTTTCTTT.

The rearrangement links TRBV10-3 to TRBJ2-5; D ambiguous. The ends were cut back, 8 bases at V and 5 bases at J, with 18 bases in the middle. This CDR3 is 14 amino acids long. The germline gives CDR1 ENHRY, CDR2 SYGVKD. CDR3 region: CAIAAIEVTETQYF. For the CDR3, the DNA is TGTGCCATCGCAGCGATCGAAGTCACGGAGACCCAGTACTTC.

CDR3 residues: CATSDRGSNEQFF. The CDR3 nucleotides read TGTGCCACCAGTGATAGGGGGAGCAATGAGCAGTTCTTC. The chain is built from TRBV24-1 and TRBJ2-1; D is perhaps TRBD1 (6 bases). V was clipped by 3 bases and J by 6 bases, with 8 bases between them. The length of the CDR3 is 13 residues. Germline loops: CDR1 KGHDR, CDR2 SFDVKD.

The chain combines TRBV2 with TRBJ2-7; D is perhaps TRBD2 (6 bases). Trimming removed 8 bases from V and 0 bases from J, with 11 bases in between. Germline V CDR1 and CDR2: SNHLY, FYNNEI. This CDR3 is 13 amino acids long. CDR3 protein: CASQAGPSYEQYF. The CDR3 DNA sequence: TGTGCCAGCCAAGCGGGCCCCTCCTACGAGCAGTACTTC.

The chain links TRBV7-2 to TRBJ1-1, with TRBD1 as a possible D gene (5 bases). The CDR3 length is 14 residues. From germline, CDR1 is SGHTA and CDR2 FQGNSA. V was shortened by 5 bases and J by 0 bases, with 10 bases between the two germline ends. DNA for the CDR3: TGTGCCAGCAGCCAAAGGGACCTGAACACTGAAGCTTTCTTT. This gives the protein CASSQRDLNTEAFF.

CDR3 nucleotides: TGCAGTGCTAGTGAGACCTACGAGCAGTACTTC. This sequence encodes CSASETYEQYF. This sequence joins TRBV20-1 and TRBJ2-7; D uncertain. The CDR3 sequence is 11 residues long. The germline V gene has CDR1 DFQATT and CDR2 SNEGSKA (reference sequence). The V end was cut by 3 bases, the J end by 2 bases, with 5 bases between.

The V and J genes are TRBV7-2 and TRBJ1-2; 8 nucleotides line up with TRBD1. The germline gives CDR1 SGHTA, CDR2 FQGNSA. With 4 bases clipped from V and 4 bases from J, the junction kept 8 bases outside the gene matches. The CDR3 covers 15 residues. CDR3 DNA: TGTGCCAGCAGCTCCCCTGGGGGACAGGTCTATGGCTACACCTTC. Translation: CASSSPGGQVYGYTF.

The rearrangement links TRBV5-1 to TRBJ1-3; no reliable D call. The CDR3 covers 13 residues. CDR1 and CDR2 (germline): SGHRS, YFSETQ. Deletions cut 6 bases from V and 0 bases from J, with 7 bases between. The DNA for the CDR3 is TGCGCCAGCAAGCCTTACTCTGGAAACACCATATATTTT. As protein: CASKPYSGNTIYF.

This chain connects TRBV9 to TRBJ2-3; no clear D. The CDR3 covers 12 residues. Germline V lookup: CDR1 SGDLS, CDR2 YYNGEE. Trimming took off 3 bases at V and 6 bases at J, with 8 bases between the two ends. DNA of the CDR3: TGTGCCAGCAGCGCTCTGGGGGATACGCAGTATTTT. Translated: CASSALGDTQYF.

The V and J genes are TRBV2 and TRBJ2-7, with a weak D call TRBD2 (5 bases). Germline V lookup: CDR1 SNHLY, CDR2 FYNNEI. The CDR3 spans 12 residues. Trimming shortened V by 7 bases and J by 0 bases, and 7 bases separated the two germline ends. The CDR3 region has the DNA TGTGCCAGCATCGAGGGCTCCTACGAGCAGTACTTC. The encoded protein is CASIEGSYEQYF.

V and J are TRBV5-4 and TRBJ1-2; the D gene is possibly TRBD1 (5 bases). Per the germline V gene, CDR1 is SGHNT and CDR2 is YYREEE (reference sequence). The CDR3 sequence is 14 residues long. Trimming removed 4 bases at V and 2 bases at J, with 12 bases between. CDR3 sequence: CASSRAGGNYGYTF. The CDR3 DNA reads TGTGCCAGCAGCCGGGCGGGGGGGAACTATGGCTACACCTTC.

The CDR3 region has the DNA TGCGCCAGCAGCCAAGGTCGCAGGGACGGGGCGAACACTGAAGCTTTCTTT. This encodes CASSQGRRDGANTEAFF. This chain links TRBV4-1 with TRBJ1-1; D may be TRBD1 (5 bases). Germline V lookup: CDR1 MGHRA, CDR2 YSYEKL. Trimming stripped 1 base from V and 1 base from J, with 16 bases between. CDR3 length: 17 residues.

The V gene is TRBV21-1, the J gene TRBJ2-7; the D segment call TRBD1 is taken from the table without a DNA check. TRBV21-1 is designated a pseudogene. This CDR3 has 16 residues. The CDR3 sequence is CASSLGLGTVDYEQYF. CDR3 coding DNA: TGTGCCAGCAGCCTAGGTCTCGGGACAGTAGACTACGAGCAGTACTTC.

V and J are TRBV11-2 and TRBJ2-7; no firm D call. Germline assignment: CDR1 SGHAT and CDR2 FQNNGV. The CDR3 consists of 16 residues. V lost 2 bases and J 3 bases, leaving 17 bases between the germline ends. In DNA, the CDR3 is TGTGCCAGCAGCTTAAGTTCTGGGCGTCCTAACTACGAGCAGTACTTC. Protein product: CASSLSSGRPNYEQYF.

This chain joins TRBV5-6 and TRBJ1-2; 9 bases are a match to TRBD1. Germline loops: CDR1 SGHDT, CDR2 YYEEEE. The CDR3 contains 15 residues. V shed 5 bases, J shed 4 bases, and the junction held 9 bases outside the gene matches. CDR3 residues: CASSLGTGMSYGYTF. CDR3 sequence (DNA): TGTGCCAGCAGTTTAGGGACAGGGATGAGCTATGGCTACACCTTC.